This T cell receptor (beta chain) was documented in a study of beta chain features in type 1 diabetes. Study-wide findings and caveats: The naive, central memory and Treg TCRB repertoires of patients appeared to be more similar to one another than those of healthy donors. A moderate, significant TCRB CDR3 shortening appeared in type 1 diabetes across four CD4+ subsets. A possible short-template PCR bias applies equally to patients and controls.

At least ten counts were recorded for this clone. Its antigen remains unidentified. V lost 4 bases to trimming and J lost 2 bases, with 12 bases between them. CDR3 size: 14 residues. Germline V CDR1 and CDR2: SGHNT, YYREEE (reference sequence). Expressed TCRB transcripts were sequenced after all isolated RNA was converted to cDNA. Sequencing used immunoSEQ multiplex PCR; TCRdb keeps in-frame clones, though not all of them. The sample has approximately 170,000 clones; approximately 7.8% are singletons. The sample comprised central memory CD4+ T cells from blood. The genes are TRBV5-4 and TRBJ1-2, with D possibly TRBD1 on 6 matching bases. The TCR comes from a woman between 40 and 50 years old with type 1 diabetes. The CDR3: CASSDRQGNYGYTF. The CDR3 bases are TGTGCCAGCAGCGACAGGCAGGGGAACTATGGCTACACCTTC.